The 14 T cell receptor beta chains given below trace back to one sample, sequenced in a study of T cells after yellow fever vaccination. MiXCR was run by TCRdb on the 5' RACE reads, yielding one entry per CDR3 protein. The sample lists 510,000 or so distinct CDR3 sequences, over 15% occurring once. Sequencing was performed on PBMCs, taken 15 days after the yellow fever booster vaccination. These receptors came from a man aged 30 to 39 who received the YFV17D yellow fever vaccine.

This sequence joins TRBV5-6 and TRBJ2-3; D is possibly TRBD2 (5 bases). Trimming took 0 bases from V and 2 from J, leaving 16 bases between them. The CDR3 is 17 amino acids. Germline V gives CDR1 SGHDT, CDR2 YYEEEE. Written as DNA, the CDR3 is TGTGCCAGCAGCTTGGCCCGGCGTGGACGGGACACAGATACGCAGTATTTT. This gives the protein CASSLARRGRDTDTQYF.

This clonotype has more than one count but fewer than ten. The DNA of the CDR3 is TGTGCCAGCAGACGGACGGGAATCTCTGGGGCCAACGTCCTGACTTTC. This sequence encodes CASRRTGISGANVLTF. The rearrangement links TRBV6-1 to TRBJ2-6, with D possibly being TRBD2 (5 bases). The V gene's germline CDR1 is MNHNS and CDR2 SASEGT. This CDR3 contains 16 residues. V was pared by 6 bases and J by 0 bases, with 12 bases between.

This chain connects TRBV6-4 to TRBJ2-3; TRBD1 agrees at 9 bases. The germline gives CDR1 MRHNA, CDR2 SNTAGT. The V gene end was trimmed by 5 bases and the J gene end by 1 base; junction bases not matched to a gene: 7. The CDR3 is 16 amino acids. CDR3 region: CASSRQGELGTDTQYF. The CDR3 DNA is TGTGCCAGCAGTAGACAGGGGGAGCTTGGCACAGATACGCAGTATTTT.

The chain couples TRBV3-1 to TRBJ2-3; D is unclear. Per the germline V gene, CDR1 is LGHDT and CDR2 is YNNKEL (reference sequence). The germline V and J ends were trimmed by 0 bases and 2 bases, with 15 bases remaining between them. The CDR3 contains 17 residues. The CDR3 reads CASSQDLASYYTDTQYF. CDR3 DNA sequence: TGTGCCAGCAGCCAAGATCTGGCCAGCTACTACACAGATACGCAGTATTTT.

J is TRBJ2-3 and V is TRBV20-1, with 12 nucleotides matching TRBD2. The CDR3 extends over 17 amino acids. Germline CDR1 reads DFQATT; CDR2 reads SNEGSKA (reference sequence). Trimming cost V 1 base and J 2 bases; bases outside gene matches: 7. CDR3 sequence reads: CSARGLAGVGNTDTQYF. The CDR3 DNA sequence: TGCAGTGCTAGAGGACTAGCGGGAGTGGGGAACACAGATACGCAGTATTTT.

V usage is TRBV19 and J usage is TRBJ2-2, with D possibly matching TRBD1 (6 bases). The germline CDR1 and CDR2 sequences are LNHDA and SQIVND (reference sequence). Trimming stripped 4 bases from V and 1 base from J, with 13 bases between. The CDR3 consists of 16 residues. The CDR3 loop is CASSNRQEMNTGELFF. The CDR3 nucleotides read TGTGCCAGTAGTAATAGACAGGAGATGAACACCGGGGAGCTGTTTTTT.

This clonotype was seen more than once but under ten times. The gene calls are TRBV12-3 or TRBV12-4 and TRBJ1-5; D might be TRBD1 (5 bases). The CDR3 is made up of 18 amino acids. V was pared by 3 bases and J by 0 bases, with 18 bases between. The CDR3 loop reads CASSLARAGINSNQPQHF. In DNA, the CDR3 is TGTGCCAGCAGTTTGGCGCGTGCAGGGATCAATAGCAATCAGCCCCAGCATTTT.

This sequence joins TRBV5-5 and TRBJ1-5, with TRBD1 as a possible D gene (5 bases). V lost 0 bases to trimming and J lost 6 bases, with 19 bases between them. Germline-derived CDR1 and CDR2 are SGHKS and YYEKEE (reference sequence). The CDR3 has 17 amino acids. CDR3 in amino acids: CASSLAAGHNAGQPQHF. The CDR3 nucleotides read TGTGCCAGCAGCTTGGCCGCAGGACACAATGCCGGTCAGCCCCAGCATTTT.

This clonotype has only a few counts. This chain connects TRBV4-1 to TRBJ2-4; the match to TRBD2 covers 8 bases. The junction had 17 bases not matched to a gene; V was cut back by 0 bases and J by 1 base. The CDR3 is 21 residues long. Germline V lookup: CDR1 MGHRA, CDR2 YSYEKL. CDR3 sequence reads: CASSQESSHLAGKPAKNIQYF. The CDR3 nucleotides read TGCGCCAGCAGCCAAGAATCTTCCCACTTAGCGGGAAAGCCCGCCAAAAACATTCAGTACTTC.

The genes are TRBV4-3 and TRBJ2-3; unclear D gene. Germline-derived CDR1 and CDR2 are LGHNA and YSLEER. CDR3 length: 15 residues. Trimming stripped 3 bases from V and 3 bases from J, with 13 bases between. This CDR3 is CASSHRRLETDTQYF. The DNA for the CDR3 is TGCGCCAGCAGCCATAGAAGGCTGGAGACAGATACGCAGTATTTT.

This chain uses TRBV12-3 or TRBV12-4 with TRBJ2-1, with 12 nucleotides matching TRBD2. The V and J ends lost 5 bases and 9 bases, in that order; junction bases with no gene match: 11. The CDR3 contains 16 residues. This CDR3 reads CASSPPRLAGVGEQFF. In DNA, the CDR3 is TGTGCCAGCAGTCCTCCCAGACTAGCGGGAGTGGGTGAGCAGTTCTTC.

This chain connects TRBV7-9 to TRBJ2-5; D not certain. Germline values: CDR1 SEHNR, CDR2 FQNEAQ (reference sequence). The V and J ends lost 4 bases and 2 bases respectively, with 11 bases between them. The CDR3 is made up of 14 amino acids. CDR3 protein: CASSSAQEQETQYF. In DNA, the CDR3 is TGTGCCAGCAGCTCGGCCCAGGAGCAAGAGACCCAGTACTTC.

This clonotype was counted ten times or more. The gene calls are TRBV20-1 and TRBJ2-1; tentatively, D is TRBD2 (6 bases). The V end lost 5 bases, the J end lost 8 bases, and 22 bases lay between the germline ends. The V gene's germline CDR1 is DFQATT and CDR2 SNEGSKA (reference sequence). This CDR3 comprises 15 residues. The CDR3 region has the DNA TGCAGTGCTGAAAAGGCGGGATTAGGTCCCCATGAGCAGTTCTTC. Translated: CSAEKAGLGPHEQFF.

The V gene is TRBV20-1, the J gene TRBJ2-7; D is unresolved. V lost 4 bases and J 9 bases, leaving 10 bases between the germline ends. The CDR3 totals 10 residues. Per the germline V gene, CDR1 is DFQATT and CDR2 is SNEGSKA (reference sequence). The CDR3 DNA follows: TGCAGTGCTAAAATAAAGCGGCAGTACTTC. Its translation is CSAKIKRQYF.